Shown below are 26 T cell receptor beta chains from a single sample sequenced in a study of T cell repertoires in cytomegalovirus infection. TCRdb re-called the reads with MiXCR, one entry per CDR3 protein. The sample yields about 770,000 distinct CDR3 sequences, 25% to 35% seen once. Antigen specificity for these receptors is unknown. The sequencing used cultured CD8+ T cells from PBMCs, collected from culture after CMV antigen stimulation. These receptors were taken from a human donor in good health (CMV status not recorded). Some clones in this sample may be carry-over from other donors' samples.

The rearrangement links TRBV14 to TRBJ2-2; no definite D call. The V end lost 3 bases, the J end lost 8 bases, and 7 bases lay between the germline ends. Per the germline V gene, CDR1 is SGHDN and CDR2 is FVKESK. This CDR3 is 12 amino acids long. The CDR3 reads CASSHGWGELFF. The DNA for the CDR3 is TGTGCCAGCAGCCATGGATGGGGGGAGCTGTTTTTT.

This sequence joins TRBV6-5 and TRBJ2-1; 10 nucleotides agree with TRBD2. V lost 2 bases, J lost 6 bases, and 4 bases stayed unmatched. This CDR3 has 15 residues. Germline V CDR1 and CDR2: MNHEY, SVGAGI. CDR3 protein: CASSYVSGGINEQFF. In nucleotides, the CDR3 is TGTGCCAGCAGTTACGTTAGCGGGGGGATCAATGAGCAGTTCTTC.

The rearrangement uses TRBV27 and TRBJ1-1, with 7 bases that match TRBD1. V gave up 7 bases and J gave up 1 base; unmatched junction bases: 6. Per the germline V gene, CDR1 is MNHEY and CDR2 is SMNVEV (reference sequence). The CDR3 is 14 residues long. CDR3 sequence: CASTKQGTNTEAFF. The CDR3 DNA is TGTGCCAGCACAAAACAGGGGACGAACACTGAAGCTTTCTTT.

The V call is TRBV6-2 or TRBV6-3, the J call TRBJ1-5; D is possibly TRBD1 (6 bases). V gave up 2 bases and J gave up 5 bases, with 22 bases separating them. This CDR3 has 18 amino acids. From germline, CDR1 is MNHEY and CDR2 SVGEGT. This CDR3 is CASSYPRDMWQADQPQHF. In nucleotides, the CDR3 is TGTGCCAGCAGTTACCCACGGGACATGTGGCAGGCGGATCAGCCCCAGCATTTT.

This clonotype was observed a few times. This chain links TRBV27 with TRBJ2-7; TRBD2 might be the D (5 bases). This CDR3 has 14 residues. V dropped 0 bases and J dropped 2 bases, with 8 bases sitting between them. Germline-derived CDR1 and CDR2 are MNHEY and SMNVEV (reference sequence). This CDR3 is CASSLSLGTYEQYF. The CDR3 DNA is TGTGCCAGCAGTTTATCGCTCGGGACCTACGAGCAGTACTTC.

Only a few counts were recorded for this clonotype. The V and J genes are TRBV14 and TRBJ2-1; no definite D call. Per germline, CDR1 SGHDN and CDR2 FVKESK. The CDR3 totals 12 residues. Between the trimmed V and J ends, which lost 4 bases and 8 bases, there was a span of 9 bases. The CDR3 coding sequence is TGTGCCAGCAGCCTTAGGAGCCATGAGCAGTTCTTC. This sequence encodes CASSLRSHEQFF.

J is TRBJ1-1 and V is TRBV6-5; TRBD1 is a possible D gene (6 bases). Germline values: CDR1 MNHEY, CDR2 SVGAGI. This CDR3 is 15 amino acids long. The germline V and J ends were trimmed by 8 bases and 0 bases, with 16 bases remaining between them. CDR3 region: CASFGGGGVNTEAFF. The CDR3, as DNA: TGTGCCAGCTTTGGGGGAGGGGGAGTGAACACTGAAGCTTTCTTT.

This clonotype was observed a handful of times. The J gene is TRBJ2-2, the V gene TRBV25-1; D is ambiguous. Germline V gene data show CDR1 as MGHDK and CDR2 as SYGVNS. CDR3 length equals 15 residues. V was shortened by 3 bases and J by 1 base, with 9 bases between the two germline ends. The CDR3 loop reads CASSDLFRNTGELFF. Written as DNA, the CDR3 is TGTGCCAGCAGTGATCTTTTTAGGAACACCGGGGAGCTGTTTTTT.

The V and J genes are TRBV6-5 and TRBJ1-3; D is perhaps TRBD1 (6 bases). V was cut by 6 bases and J by 0 bases, with 18 bases left in between. This CDR3 region has 17 residues. Germline CDR1 reads MNHEY; CDR2 reads SVGAGI. CDR3 residues: CASSDWEGELSGNTIYF. Here the CDR3 DNA reads TGTGCCAGCAGCGACTGGGAGGGGGAACTCTCTGGAAACACCATATATTTT.

The rearrangement uses TRBV4-1 and TRBJ1-6; D gene uncertain. The CDR3 spans 13 residues. Germline V gene sequence: CDR1 MGHRA, CDR2 YSYEKL. Trimming stripped 0 bases from V and 9 bases from J, with 6 bases between. The DNA for the CDR3 is TGCGCCAGCAGCCAAGATCGGAGTTCACCCCTCCACTTT. Translation gives CASSQDRSSPLHF.

There are a few counts of this clonotype. At one boundary the junction diverges from the germline segment, which might be a read error. For the CDR3, the DNA is TGTGCTAGCAGCTTAGGGCAGGGGGTGGATGAGCAGTTCTTC. It yields the protein CASSLGQGVDEQFF. The chain joins TRBV7-7 to TRBJ2-1, with TRBD1 matching over 7 bases. The CDR3 is made up of 14 amino acids. The germline gives CDR1 SSHAT, CDR2 FNYEAQ (reference sequence).

The sample holds a few counts of this clonotype. J is TRBJ1-5 and V is TRBV7-8; 8 positions agree with TRBD1. Unmatched junction bases numbered 7, after V lost 5 bases and J lost 4 bases. CDR1 is SGHVS and CDR2 is FQNEAQ in the germline V gene. The CDR3 contains 15 residues. CDR3 sequence reads: CASSIGTGANQPQHF. DNA for the CDR3: TGTGCCAGCAGCATCGGGACAGGAGCTAATCAGCCCCAGCATTTT. Drawing the rest from reference TRBV7-8 and TRBJ1-5, the complete variable domain is GAGVSQSPRYKVAKRGQDVALRCDPISGHVSLFWYQQALGQGPEFLTYFQNEAQLDKSGLPSDRFFAERPEGSVSTLKIQRTQQEDSAVYLCASSIGTGANQPQHFGDGTRLSIL.

Only a few counts were recorded for this clonotype. The V call is TRBV2, the J call TRBJ1-1, with no clear D. V lost 7 bases and J 5 bases, leaving 14 bases between the germline ends. Germline CDR1 reads SNHLY; CDR2 reads FYNNEI. The CDR3 is 13 residues long. CDR3 protein: CASIPIVGTEAFF. In DNA form, the CDR3 reads TGTGCCAGCATTCCGATTGTAGGGACTGAAGCTTTCTTT.

This clonotype was counted at least ten times. The genes are TRBV7-9 and TRBJ1-4; D possibly corresponds to TRBD1 (5 bases). The V gene lost 5 bases and the J gene lost 7 bases, with 11 bases spanning the gap. The CDR3 is made up of 13 amino acids. Per germline, CDR1 SEHNR and CDR2 FQNEAQ (reference sequence). CDR3: CASSPSGREKLFF. The CDR3 DNA is TGTGCCAGCAGCCCCTCGGGGCGTGAAAAACTGTTTTTT.

This clonotype has just a few counts. The genes are TRBV7-6 and TRBJ1-1; 7 bases are shared with TRBD1. V lost 5 bases to trimming and J lost 4 bases; unmatched junction nucleotides: 7. The CDR3 extends over 14 amino acids. CDR1 is SGHVS, CDR2 FNYEAQ, per germline. The CDR3 protein is CASSTSQGITEAFF. The CDR3 coding sequence is TGTGCCAGCAGCACTTCACAGGGGATCACTGAAGCTTTCTTT. Full variable domain (rest looked up from reference TRBV7-6 and TRBJ1-1): GAGVSQSPRYKVTKRGQDVALRCDPISGHVSLYWYRQALGQGPEFLTYFNYEAQQDKSGLPNDRFSAERPEGSISTLTIQRTEQRDSAMYRCASSTSQGITEAFFGQGTRLTVV.

This clonotype was observed at least ten times. V and J are TRBV28 and TRBJ1-2, with 10 bases matching TRBD1. Germline CDR1 and CDR2: MDHEN and SYDVKM. The CDR3 totals 16 residues. Trimming at V came to 6 bases and at J to 1 base, leaving 8 bases not matched to a gene. CDR3 protein: CASRRQGARSNYGYTF. CDR3 sequence (DNA): TGTGCCAGCAGGCGACAGGGGGCGCGGAGTAACTATGGCTACACCTTC.

V gene TRBV6-4 combines with J gene TRBJ2-1; D is unresolved. The CDR3 runs to 15 residues. V lost 3 bases to trimming and J lost 5 bases, with 14 bases between them. In germline, CDR1 is MRHNA, CDR2 SNTAGT. The CDR3 coding sequence is TGTGCCAGCAGTGAAAGGGCAATTAGGGACAATGAGCAGTTCTTC. Protein: CASSERAIRDNEQFF.

This clonotype was observed a single time. The V gene is TRBV2, the J gene TRBJ1-2; D possibly corresponds to TRBD1 (6 bases). Germline V lookup: CDR1 SNHLY, CDR2 FYNNEI. The CDR3 covers 13 residues. Trimming took 8 bases from V and 0 from J, leaving 10 bases between them. The DNA for the CDR3 is TGTGCCAGCGAGGGGGGGACTAACTATGGCTACACCTTC. Translating it yields CASEGGTNYGYTF.

This clonotype has ten or more counts. V gene TRBV7-2 combines with J gene TRBJ2-6, with D hard to call. The CDR3 consists of 16 residues. In germline, CDR1 is SGHTA, CDR2 FQGNSA. V lost 3 bases to trimming and J lost 0 bases, with 9 bases between them. The DNA of the CDR3 is TGTGCCAGCAGCTTGATCGTGGGCTCTGGGGCCAACGTCCTGACTTTC. This encodes CASSLIVGSGANVLTF.

The rearrangement links TRBV28 to TRBJ2-7; D not resolved. CDR3 length: 16 residues. Germline V lookup: CDR1 MDHEN, CDR2 SYDVKM. With 7 bases removed from V and 2 bases from J, the gap between germline ends came to 21 bases. The CDR3 is CASTGFGRGVTYEQYV. DNA for the CDR3: TGTGCCAGCACCGGCTTTGGCAGAGGAGTAACCTACGAGCAGTACGTC.

V usage is TRBV20-1 and J usage is TRBJ2-1, with 8 bases identical to TRBD1. Trimming took 1 base from V and 6 from J; bases not matched to a gene: 2. This CDR3 is built from 13 residues. CDR1 DFQATT and CDR2 SNEGSKA come from the germline V gene (reference sequence). Here the CDR3 reads CSARATGVNEQFF. In DNA form, the CDR3 reads TGCAGTGCTAGAGCGACAGGGGTCAATGAGCAGTTCTTC.

The chain couples TRBV7-9 to TRBJ2-1; 7 positions match TRBD1. V was pared by 6 bases and J by 9 bases, with 5 bases of the junction left unmatched. This CDR3 has 12 residues. Per germline, CDR1 SEHNR and CDR2 FQNEAQ (reference sequence). In DNA, the CDR3 is TGTGCCAGCAGAGCTACAGGGGTTGAGCAGTTCTTC. Its protein product is CASRATGVEQFF.

This chain joins TRBV27 and TRBJ2-1; TRBD1 might be the D (5 bases). There are 15 residues in the CDR3. The V gene's germline CDR1 is MNHEY and CDR2 SMNVEV (reference sequence). The ends were cut back, 2 bases at V and 6 bases at J, with 14 bases in the middle. In DNA, the CDR3 is TGTGCCAGCAGTTTAAAACAGGCTTTACCCAATGAGCAGTTCTTC. It yields the protein CASSLKQALPNEQFF.

This clonotype appeared many times. In nucleotides, the CDR3 is TGTGCCAGCAGCTACCGGGACAGGGGGACCGGGGAGCTGTTTTTT. This gives the protein CASSYRDRGTGELFF. The chain employs TRBV7-9 and TRBJ2-2, with 11 bases fitting TRBD1. J lost 5 bases, V lost 4 bases, and 3 bases had no gene match. The length of the CDR3 is 15 residues. Germline V CDR1 and CDR2: SEHNR, FQNEAQ (reference sequence).

This clonotype occurred a few times. This chain uses TRBV7-6 with TRBJ2-3, with D possibly matching TRBD2 (6 bases). The CDR3 runs 14 residues. In germline, CDR1 is SGHVS, CDR2 FNYEAQ. Trimming removed 4 bases at V and 2 bases at J, with 10 bases between. Here the CDR3 reads CASSSRDFTDTQYF. The CDR3 DNA follows: TGTGCCAGCAGCTCCCGGGACTTCACAGATACGCAGTATTTT.

The V call is TRBV3-1, the J call TRBJ2-3; D uncertain. From germline, CDR1 is LGHDT and CDR2 YNNKEL (reference sequence). With 0 bases removed from V and 4 bases from J, the gap between germline ends came to 8 bases. This CDR3 is 14 amino acids long. The CDR3 DNA sequence: TGTGCCAGCAGCCAAGACGGCCCCCCAGATACGCAGTATTTT. Translating it yields CASSQDGPPDTQYF.